The 28 T cell receptor beta chains given below trace back to one sample, sequenced in a study of blood T cells in healthy people across ages. The authors ran a second PCR of about 6 to 11 cycles using a sample-barcoded 5' primer and a J-beta primer mix. TCRdb independently ran MiXCR on the 5' RACE reads; one entry per CDR3 protein. The sample yields some 1,800,000 distinct CDR3 sequences, roughly 43% seen once. Sequences were obtained from blood. The receptor set was obtained from a human donor in good health.

This clonotype has a single count. V and J are TRBV6-2 or TRBV6-3 and TRBJ1-1; D ambiguous. Trimming took 3 bases from V and 10 from J, leaving 15 bases between them. CDR1 and CDR2 (germline): MNHEY, SVGEGT. The CDR3 contains 13 residues. The CDR3 protein is CASSYFDSSSAFF. The CDR3 nucleotides read TGTGCCAGCAGTTATTTCGACTCCTCTTCAGCTTTCTTT.

The chain joins TRBV10-3 to TRBJ1-2; D remains unclear. Germline V gene lookup returns CDR1 ENHRY and CDR2 SYGVKD. The CDR3 is 13 residues long. V lost 2 bases and J 3 bases, leaving 7 bases between the germline ends. For the CDR3, the DNA is TGTGCCATCAGTGAGGTGGCGGACTATGGCTACACCTTC. Protein sequence: CAISEVADYGYTF.

The rearrangement links TRBV7-9 to TRBJ2-3; 8 nucleotides align to TRBD2. Per the germline V gene, CDR1 is SEHNR and CDR2 is FQNEAQ (reference sequence). The V segment lost 3 bases and the J segment 5 bases; nucleotides outside the gene matches: 10. The CDR3 is 16 amino acids. The CDR3 coding sequence is TGTGCCAGCAGCTTCTTCGGCGGGGGGCCGAGAGATACGCAGTATTTT. Protein sequence: CASSFFGGGPRDTQYF.

This clonotype was detected once. V usage is TRBV20-1 and J usage is TRBJ2-2, with D perhaps assigned TRBD1 or TRBD2 (6 bases each). CDR1 and CDR2 from the germline V gene are DFQATT and SNEGSKA (reference sequence). Deletions cut 5 bases from V and 0 bases from J, with 13 bases between. The CDR3 has 15 residues. CDR3 sequence: CSAGRGLSNTGELFF. In DNA, the CDR3 is TGCAGTGCTGGCAGGGGACTCTCGAACACCGGGGAGCTGTTTTTT.

This rearrangement joins TRBV7-9 to TRBJ2-1, with D unresolved. V lost 1 base and J lost 6, with 7 bases in between. The CDR3 consists of 13 residues. Germline CDR1 SEHNR, CDR2 FQNEAQ (reference sequence). CDR3 residues: CASSLVYSNEQFF. The DNA of the CDR3 is TGTGCCAGCAGCTTAGTGTACAGCAATGAGCAGTTCTTC.

This chain joins TRBV29-1 and TRBJ2-3; no definite D call. Germline V gives CDR1 SQVTM, CDR2 ANQGSEA. The CDR3 sequence is 12 residues long. V lost 5 bases to trimming and J lost 6 bases, with 12 bases between them. The CDR3 is CSVFTELDTQYF. CDR3 bases: TGCAGCGTTTTCACGGAATTGGATACGCAGTATTTT.

The chain couples TRBV10-3 to TRBJ1-1; 10 positions match TRBD1. The V segment lost 1 base and the J segment 6 bases; nucleotides outside the gene matches: 5. Germline CDR1 and CDR2: ENHRY and SYGVKD. This CDR3 comprises 15 residues. In DNA form, the CDR3 reads TGTGCCATCAGTGAGTATGGGACAGGGGAGGCTGAAGCTTTCTTT. Translating gives CAISEYGTGEAEAFF.

There are a few counts of this clonotype. The chain joins TRBV4-3 to TRBJ2-1; the D gene could be TRBD1 or TRBD2 (5 bases each). This CDR3 contains 14 residues. V was trimmed by 1 base and J by 5 bases, leaving 9 bases between them. Germline V gene lookup returns CDR1 LGHNA and CDR2 YSLEER. The CDR3 region has the DNA TGCGCCAGCAGCCAAGGGGGGTTGAACAATGAGCAGTTCTTC. Amino acids: CASSQGGLNNEQFF.

This chain connects TRBV4-1 to TRBJ2-7; 8 bases line up with TRBD1. V lost 3 bases to trimming and J lost 1 base; unmatched junction nucleotides: 5. The CDR3 loop spans 15 amino acids. CDR1 MGHRA and CDR2 YSYEKL come from the germline V gene. The chain's CDR3 is CASSQGQDLSYEQYF. CDR3 in DNA: TGCGCCAGCAGCCAGGGACAGGACCTATCCTACGAGCAGTACTTC.

The chain links TRBV5-6 to TRBJ1-6; TRBD1 agrees at 10 bases. CDR3 length: 16 amino acids. The V and J ends lost 0 bases and 10 bases, in that order; junction bases with no gene match: 7. Per germline, CDR1 SGHDT and CDR2 YYEEEE. CDR3 bases: TGTGCCAGCAGCTTGGTTACGACAGGGGGCAGCTCACCCCTCCACTTT. It translates to CASSLVTTGGSSPLHF.

The J gene is TRBJ2-3, the V gene TRBV29-1; 8 bases line up with TRBD2. The germline V gene encodes CDR1 SQVTM and CDR2 ANQGSEA. V trimming: 1 base; J trimming: 4 bases; junction bases outside the gene matches: 13. The CDR3 contains 17 residues. CDR3 region: CSVEGSSSAGVADTQYF. DNA for the CDR3: TGCAGCGTTGAAGGTTCTTCTTCAGCGGGGGTAGCAGATACGCAGTATTTT.

This clonotype came up a few times. The J gene is TRBJ1-1, the V gene TRBV12-3 or TRBV12-4, with 7 bases identical to TRBD1. V shed 4 bases, J shed 8 bases, and the junction held 4 bases outside the gene matches. This CDR3 spans 12 amino acids. The CDR3: CASSSGGGEAFF. In DNA, the CDR3 is TGTGCCAGCAGTTCAGGGGGGGGGGAAGCTTTCTTT.

This clonotype occurred a few times. The J gene is TRBJ1-2, the V gene TRBV18; 7 nucleotides match TRBD1. This CDR3 is built from 16 residues. The germline V gene has CDR1 KGHSH and CDR2 LQKENI. Germline trimming cut 4 bases from V and 0 bases from J; bases unmatched to any gene: 8. DNA for the CDR3: TGTGCCAGCTCACAAACGCCCGGGACAGCTAACTATGGCTACACCTTC. Its protein product is CASSQTPGTANYGYTF. Using reference TRBV18 and TRBJ1-2 for the parts outside the CDR3, the full variable domain is NAGVMQNPRHLVRRRGQEARLRCSPMKGHSHVYWYRQLPEEGLKFMVYLQKENIIDESGMPKERFSAEFPKEGPSILRIQQVVRGDSAAYFCASSQTPGTANYGYTFGSGTRLTVV.

CDR3 nucleotide sequence: TGTGCCAGCAGTCCCGCCGGGACAGGGGCCTACGAGCAGTACTTC. As protein: CASSPAGTGAYEQYF. This chain joins TRBV12-3 or TRBV12-4 and TRBJ2-7; the match to TRBD1 covers 10 bases. The CDR3 has 15 amino acids. J was trimmed by 2 bases and V by 5 bases; bases with no gene match: 6.

The rearrangement joins TRBV20-1 to TRBJ1-1; D gene ambiguous. The germline V gene has CDR1 DFQATT and CDR2 SNEGSKA (reference sequence). The CDR3 covers 17 residues. Trimming cost V 2 bases and J 0 bases, with 19 bases left between them. Written as DNA, the CDR3 is TGCAGTGCTAGATCCTCGTGGAGGGCCGGTATGAACACTGAAGCTTTCTTT. Protein sequence: CSARSSWRAGMNTEAFF.

The genes are TRBV12-3 or TRBV12-4 and TRBJ1-4; D gene unclear. The CDR3 spans 14 residues. V gave up 3 bases and J gave up 5 bases, with 10 bases separating them. Here the CDR3 reads CASSFLGPNEKLFF. The DNA of the CDR3 is TGTGCCAGCAGTTTCTTGGGCCCCAATGAAAAACTGTTTTTT.

This clonotype was seen only a few times. V and J are TRBV4-3 and TRBJ1-2; D is undetermined. There are 15 residues in the CDR3. Between the trimmed V and J ends, which lost 2 bases and 11 bases, there was a span of 21 bases. The germline gives CDR1 LGHNA, CDR2 YSLEER. CDR3 in DNA: TGCGCCAGCAGCCAACAAAACCGGCCCGAAGATCCGTACACCTTC. As protein: CASSQQNRPEDPYTF.

This clonotype has more than one count but fewer than ten. The chain combines TRBV6-1 with TRBJ2-4, with D unclear. The tail of the sequence fits TRBJ2-7 better, so the J call may be wrong. The CDR3 totals 15 residues. Per germline, CDR1 MNHNS and CDR2 SASEGT. The CDR3 loop is CASSEGLTQFYEQYF. The DNA for the CDR3 is TGTGCCAGCAGTGAAGGCCTGACCCAATTCTACGAGCAGTACTTC.

V and J are TRBV29-1 and TRBJ1-1; D gene unclear. The CDR3 has 13 residues. V dropped 0 bases and J dropped 4 bases, with 9 bases sitting between them. CDR1 is SQVTM, CDR2 ANQGSEA, per germline. The CDR3 DNA reads TGCAGCGTTGAAGAGCCAAAGGGCACTGAAGCTTTCTTT. The encoded protein is CSVEEPKGTEAFF.

The chain links TRBV6-6 to TRBJ1-2; D gene ambiguous. Germline CDR1 and CDR2: MNHNY and SVGAGI (reference sequence). V was trimmed by 2 bases and J by 3 bases, leaving 10 bases between them. This CDR3 is 14 amino acids long. For the CDR3, the DNA is TGTGCCAGCAGTTACGAGAATTCCTACTATGGCTACACCTTC. Amino acid sequence: CASSYENSYYGYTF.

About this clonotype: A clone one base away is much larger, so this may be a read error. Here the CDR3 DNA reads TGTGCCAGCAGCGTCAGCGACTCACCGATCACTGAAGCTTTCTTT. Translating gives CASSVSDSPITEAFF. This rearrangement joins TRBV9 to TRBJ1-1, with D uncertain. The CDR3 has 15 residues. Germline-derived CDR1 and CDR2 are SGDLS and YYNGEE. V gave up 2 bases and J gave up 4 bases, with 15 bases separating them.

V usage is TRBV3-1 and J usage is TRBJ2-5; no firm D call. Deletions cut 2 bases from V and 5 bases from J, with 15 bases between. The CDR3 is 15 residues long. The germline V gene encodes CDR1 LGHDT and CDR2 YNNKEL (reference sequence). The CDR3 protein is CASSQRVLRGETQYF. CDR3 DNA: TGTGCCAGCAGCCAAAGGGTACTCCGTGGGGAGACCCAGTACTTC.

The chain is built from TRBV5-1 and TRBJ1-1; TRBD1 is a possible D gene (5 bases). The CDR3 contains 11 residues. The germline CDR1 and CDR2 sequences are SGHRS and YFSETQ. The germline V and J ends were trimmed by 5 bases and 3 bases, with 5 bases remaining between them. CDR3 loop: CASRTDTEAFF. CDR3 coding DNA: TGCGCCAGCAGGACAGACACTGAAGCTTTCTTT.

This clonotype was seen a few times. The junction departs from the called germline gene at one end, perhaps through a read error. The rearrangement uses TRBV4-3 and TRBJ2-3, with TRBD2 as a possible D gene (6 bases). CDR1 and CDR2 from the germline V gene are LGHNA and YSLEER. CDR3 length: 16 residues. The CDR3 DNA reads as TGCGCTAGCAGCCAAGATGACGGGGGAGTCACAGATACGCAGTATTTT. Protein: CASSQDDGGVTDTQYF.

The gene calls are TRBV29-1 and TRBJ1-5, with D possibly matching TRBD1 (6 bases). Germline CDR1 SQVTM, CDR2 ANQGSEA. CDR3 length: 14 residues. Deletions cut 4 bases from V and 5 bases from J, with 15 bases between. The CDR3 DNA sequence: TGCAGCGTTGTGGATGAGGGGGACTATCAGCCCCAGCATTTT. It is translated as CSVVDEGDYQPQHF.

The V and J genes are TRBV4-2 and TRBJ1-2; the match to TRBD1 covers 8 bases. The ends lost 4 bases at V and 7 bases at J; junction bases unmatched: 5. Per the germline V gene, CDR1 is LGHNA and CDR2 is YNFKEQ. The CDR3 loop spans 13 amino acids. CDR3 bases: TGTGCCAGCAGCCTACCAGACAGGGGTGGCTACACCTTC. Residues: CASSLPDRGGYTF.

In its sample, this clonotype was seen once. The junction departs from the called germline gene at one end, perhaps through a read error. This chain connects TRBV12-3 or TRBV12-4 to TRBJ1-2; D not certain. The CDR3 has 13 residues. CDR3 sequence reads: CASGLVSGYGYTF. The CDR3 DNA follows: TGTGCCAGCGGTTTGGTGTCCGGGTATGGCTACACCTTC.

The chain uses TRBV25-1 and TRBJ2-7, with 11 bases matching TRBD1. The CDR3 totals 16 residues. The V gene end was trimmed by 4 bases and the J gene end by 1 base; junction bases not matched to a gene: 6. Germline V gives CDR1 MGHDK, CDR2 SYGVNS. CDR3 sequence reads: CASSARGTGGSYEQYF. The CDR3 DNA follows: TGTGCCAGCAGTGCCCGCGGGACAGGGGGATCCTACGAGCAGTACTTC.